A single sample is the source of the 13 T cell receptor beta chains below, sequenced in a study of OX40 agonist ivuxolimab in advanced cancers. TCRdb's table, derived via immunoSEQ multiplex PCR, lists solely in-frame clones and lacks some. In the table there are 90,000 to 100,000 clones, roughly 90% of which are singletons. This specimen was CD4+ or CD8+ T cells sorted from blood, taken in a trial of the OX40 agonist ivuxolimab. These receptors originate from an adult with an advanced solid tumor such as melanoma, head and neck, liver or kidney cancer.

The chain is built from TRBV4-1 and TRBJ2-5, with 7 bases fitting TRBD2. V lost 1 base, J lost 0 bases, and 14 bases stayed unmatched. The CDR3 is 19 amino acids. CDR1 is MGHRA and CDR2 is YSYEKL in the germline V gene. The CDR3 reads CASSQVTLFGTKYQETQYF. CDR3 DNA sequence: TGCGCCAGCAGCCAAGTTACCCTTTTCGGGACTAAGTACCAAGAGACCCAGTACTTC.

The V call is TRBV19, the J call TRBJ1-4; no reliable D call. The CDR3 length is 12 residues. Germline V lookup: CDR1 LNHDA, CDR2 SQIVND (reference sequence). Trimming took off 5 bases at V and 8 bases at J, with 9 bases between the two ends. The CDR3, as DNA: TGTGCCAGTAGTCCTGCGGGGGAAAAACTGTTTTTT. Residues: CASSPAGEKLFF.

The chain joins TRBV30 to TRBJ2-7; 12 bases line up with TRBD2. Germline values: CDR1 GTSNPN, CDR2 SVGIG (reference sequence). With V trimmed by 8 bases and J by 7 bases, 6 bases remained unmatched. The CDR3 consists of 12 residues. The CDR3 reads CAGLAGSGEQYF. CDR3 DNA sequence: TGTGCCGGACTAGCGGGGTCCGGGGAGCAGTACTTC.

This chain joins TRBV27 and TRBJ1-2; a possible D gene is TRBD1 (6 bases). The CDR3 has 21 residues. Germline V gene lookup returns CDR1 MNHEY and CDR2 SMNVEV (reference sequence). V lost 8 bases and J 1 base, leaving 35 bases between the germline ends. The CDR3 reads CASRSHAGPKSTGGLNYGYTF. The CDR3 DNA sequence: TGTGCCAGCCGATCCCATGCCGGGCCCAAGTCAACCGGGGGGCTTAACTATGGCTACACCTTC.

The chain uses TRBV11-2 and TRBJ1-1, with 8 bases aligning to TRBD1. The CDR3 has 15 residues. Trimming removed 3 bases from V and 3 bases from J; junction bases left unmatched: 6. The germline V gene encodes CDR1 SGHAT and CDR2 FQNNGV. Here the CDR3 DNA reads TGTGCCAGCAGCTTTCAGGGGGCAGGAGACACTGAAGCTTTCTTT. Translating it yields CASSFQGAGDTEAFF.

The V call is TRBV25-1, the J call TRBJ1-2; 10 positions match TRBD1. The germline V gene encodes CDR1 MGHDK and CDR2 SYGVNS. The CDR3 length is 14 residues. The V gene end was trimmed by 4 bases and the J gene end by 4 bases; junction bases not matched to a gene: 3. CDR3 sequence (DNA): TGTGCCAGCAGTGCGGGACAGGGGACCTATGGCTACACCTTC. Translated: CASSAGQGTYGYTF.

The chain has TRBV6-1 and TRBJ1-1; tentatively, D is TRBD1 (5 bases). Trimming took off 2 bases at V and 6 bases at J, with 13 bases between the two ends. Germline CDR1 reads MNHNS; CDR2 reads SASEGT. The CDR3 is 14 residues long. In DNA form, the CDR3 reads TGTGCCAGCAGTGAAAACTCAGGGAGCGCTGAAGCTTTCTTT. The encoded protein is CASSENSGSAEAFF.

The J gene is TRBJ1-4, the V gene TRBV5-1; TRBD1 agrees at 7 bases. V lost 5 bases, J lost 0 bases, and 1 base stayed unmatched. Germline CDR1 SGHRS, CDR2 YFSETQ. The CDR3 runs to 14 residues. For the CDR3, the DNA is TGCGCCAGCAGAGACAGGGCAACTAATGAAAAACTGTTTTTT. It codes for CASRDRATNEKLFF.

This clone appeared once. This sequence joins TRBV6-6 and TRBJ1-5; D gene unclear. Germline V CDR1 and CDR2: MNHNY, SVGAGI (reference sequence). This CDR3 is built from 16 residues. V lost 0 bases to trimming and J lost 4 bases, with 13 bases between them. The CDR3 spells CASSYSGQLGNQPQHF. The CDR3 DNA sequence: TGTGCCAGCAGTTACTCTGGGCAGCTTGGAAATCAGCCCCAGCATTTT.

The chain employs TRBV5-1 and TRBJ1-4; TRBD1 agrees at 7 bases. Trimming took 7 bases from V and 4 from J; bases not matched to a gene: 4. CDR1 is SGHRS and CDR2 is YFSETQ in the germline V gene. The CDR3 runs to 13 residues. CDR3 bases: TGCGCCAGCCGAGACAGGGATAATGAAAAACTGTTTTTT. It translates to CASRDRDNEKLFF.

This chain uses TRBV7-9 with TRBJ2-1; tentatively, D is TRBD2 (5 bases). The CDR3 is 15 amino acids. Germline-derived CDR1 and CDR2 are SEHNR and FQNEAQ (reference sequence). V was pared by 4 bases and J by 5 bases, with 15 bases between. CDR3 sequence (DNA): TGTGCCAGCAGCTCTTCTTCGGGGAGAAACAATGAGCAGTTCTTC. Translation gives CASSSSSGRNNEQFF. Supplemented by reference TRBV7-9 and TRBJ2-1, the full variable domain reads DTGVSQNPRHKITKRGQNVTFRCDPISEHNRLYWYRQTLGQGPEFLTYFQNEAQLEKSRLLSDRFSAERPKGSFSTLEIQRTEQGDSAMYLCASSSSSGRNNEQFFGPGTRLTVL.

J is TRBJ2-5 and V is TRBV19; 8 positions match TRBD1. The CDR3 covers 14 residues. Germline assignment: CDR1 LNHDA and CDR2 SQIVND (reference sequence). Unmatched junction bases numbered 8, after V lost 6 bases and J lost 5 bases. The CDR3 sequence: CASSLGQGVETQYF. The CDR3 DNA follows: TGTGCCAGTAGCCTTGGACAGGGTGTGGAGACCCAGTACTTC.

The chain links TRBV6-4 to TRBJ2-4; 8 nucleotides line up with TRBD1. V shed 9 bases and J 5 bases; nucleotides not matched to a gene: 3. The CDR3 covers 12 residues. CDR1 and CDR2 from the germline V gene are MRHNA and SNTAGT. CDR3 nucleotides: TGTGCCAGAAGGACAGGGCAAAACATTCAGTACTTC. Its protein is CARRTGQNIQYF.